Following are 23 T cell receptor beta chains from one sample sequenced in a study of blood T cell repertoires in COVID-19. Generated by immunoSEQ multiplex PCR, the TCRdb table keeps only in-frame clones and is missing some. In the table there are around 130,000 clones, 75% to 90% of which are singletons. Sample: peripheral blood. These receptors were obtained from a human donor in a cohort sampled during active COVID-19.

V gene TRBV4-3 combines with J gene TRBJ2-5; 8 nucleotides match TRBD1. CDR1 is LGHNA, CDR2 YSLEER, per germline. The CDR3 covers 15 residues. J gave up 5 bases and V 0 bases, and 5 bases lay outside the gene matches. The CDR3 spells CASSQDRGRGETQYF. CDR3 sequence (DNA): TGCGCCAGCAGCCAAGACAGGGGGCGCGGGGAGACCCAGTACTTC.

The V and J genes are TRBV6-5 and TRBJ2-1, with 13 bases aligning to TRBD2. This CDR3 is built from 15 residues. The V gene's germline CDR1 is MNHEY and CDR2 SVGAGI. V was pared by 6 bases and J by 8 bases, with 7 bases of the junction left unmatched. CDR3 protein: CASSDRLAGGYEQFF. As DNA, the CDR3 is TGTGCCAGCAGCGACCGACTAGCGGGGGGCTATGAGCAGTTCTTC.

This chain's CDR3 is CASGGTDGTRVVVDGYTF. Written as DNA, the CDR3 is TGTGCTAGTGGGGGGACAGACGGGACCAGGGTGGTGGTAGATGGCTACACCTTC. V is TRBV12-5 and J is TRBJ1-2; 7 bases agree with TRBD1. CDR1 and CDR2 (germline): LGHNT, FRNRAP. This CDR3 has 18 amino acids. Trimming took 6 bases from V and 6 from J; bases not matched to a gene: 22.

The chain carries TRBV30 and TRBJ2-1; 8 positions agree with TRBD2. This CDR3 comprises 12 residues. The J segment lost 3 bases and the V segment lost 8 bases, leaving 3 bases of the junction unmatched. CDR1 is GTSNPN and CDR2 is SVGIG in the germline V gene (reference sequence). The CDR3 nucleotides read TGTGCCGGGCTAGCGGGCTACAATGAGCAGTTCTTC. Amino acid sequence: CAGLAGYNEQFF. The entire variable domain, with the rest obtained from reference TRBV30 and TRBJ2-1, is as follows: SQTIHQWPATLVQPVGSPLSLECTVEGTSNPNLYWYRQAAGRGLQLLFYSVGIGQISSEVPQNLSASRPQDRQFILSSKKLLLSDSGFYLCAGLAGYNEQFFGPGTRLTVL.

This chain connects TRBV6-1 to TRBJ2-2, with a possible D match to TRBD1 (5 bases). This CDR3 is built from 14 residues. Germline V gene sequence: CDR1 MNHNS, CDR2 SASEGT. Trimming removed 3 bases at V and 5 bases at J, with 10 bases between. The CDR3 sequence is CASSDTGDTGELFF. The CDR3 DNA is TGTGCCAGCAGTGACACAGGAGATACCGGGGAGCTGTTTTTT.

The chain couples TRBV6-5 to TRBJ2-7; 8 nucleotides agree with TRBD1. V lost 2 bases to trimming and J lost 3 bases; unmatched junction nucleotides: 6. The CDR3 spans 15 residues. Germline CDR1 reads MNHEY; CDR2 reads SVGAGI. CDR3 residues: CASSYLMGQDYEQYF. As DNA, the CDR3 is TGTGCCAGCAGTTACCTGATGGGACAGGACTACGAGCAGTACTTC.

The chain couples TRBV29-1 to TRBJ2-5, with TRBD1 matching 7 bases. The V segment lost 6 bases and the J segment 1 base; nucleotides outside the gene matches: 5. CDR3 length: 13 residues. Germline assignment: CDR1 SQVTM and CDR2 ANQGSEA. CDR3 in amino acids: CSVEQGLQETQYF. In DNA, the CDR3 is TGCAGCGTAGAACAGGGGCTCCAAGAGACCCAGTACTTC.

The V gene is TRBV5-1, the J gene TRBJ2-1, with D tentatively TRBD1 (7 bases). The CDR3 consists of 13 residues. Trimming pared 8 bases from V and 3 bases from J, leaving 12 bases between. CDR1 is SGHRS and CDR2 is YFSETQ in the germline V gene. The CDR3 protein is CASTQGGYNEQFF. The CDR3 region has the DNA TGCGCCAGTACTCAGGGGGGCTACAATGAGCAGTTCTTC.

This clone was observed a few times. The V gene is TRBV4-1, the J gene TRBJ1-5, with a possible D match to TRBD1 (6 bases). The CDR3 spans 15 residues. Germline lookup yields CDR1 MGHRA and CDR2 YSYEKL. The V end was cut by 3 bases, the J end by 4 bases, with 13 bases between. The CDR3 reads CASSQRGGGNQPQHF. CDR3 DNA: TGCGCCAGCAGCCAGAGGGGAGGGGGGAATCAGCCCCAGCATTTT.

The J gene is TRBJ1-1, the V gene TRBV2, with 8 bases aligning to TRBD1. V was clipped by 8 bases and J by 7 bases; unmatched bases: 12. The CDR3 totals 14 residues. The germline CDR1 and CDR2 sequences are SNHLY and FYNNEI. CDR3 sequence (DNA): TGTGCCAGCTTGCCTTGGACAGGGCCAGATGAAGCTTTCTTT. It encodes CASLPWTGPDEAFF.

This chain connects TRBV5-5 to TRBJ2-5; D is perhaps TRBD1 (6 bases). V was cut by 3 bases and J by 5 bases, with 14 bases left in between. Germline assignment: CDR1 SGHKS and CDR2 YYEKEE (reference sequence). The length of the CDR3 is 14 residues. In nucleotides, the CDR3 is TGTGCCAGCAGCTCACAGGGTAATCCGGAGACCCAGTACTTC. It is translated as CASSSQGNPETQYF.

The J gene is TRBJ2-1, the V gene TRBV12-3 or TRBV12-4; D not resolved. V shed 4 bases and J shed 6 bases, with 7 bases lying between them. This CDR3 has 12 residues. CDR3 DNA sequence: TGTGCCAGCAGTTATGCAGGCAATGAGCAGTTCTTC. Translated, it gives CASSYAGNEQFF.

The chain combines TRBV7-9 with TRBJ1-1; possible D gene TRBD1, 6 bases. This CDR3 comprises 14 residues. The germline gives CDR1 SEHNR, CDR2 FQNEAQ (reference sequence). Trimming removed 0 bases from V and 4 bases from J, with 9 bases in between. The CDR3 nucleotides read TGTGCCAGCAGCTTAGCGGGGGCAGGCACTGAAGCTTTCTTT. It translates to CASSLAGAGTEAFF.

The chain is built from TRBV5-4 and TRBJ1-6, with 8 bases that match TRBD1. The CDR3 is 15 amino acids. The germline V gene encodes CDR1 SGHNT and CDR2 YYREEE (reference sequence). The V gene end was trimmed by 2 bases and the J gene end by 5 bases; junction bases not matched to a gene: 3. The CDR3 DNA follows: TGTGCCAGCAGCTTATACAGGGGGGATAATTCACCCCTCCACTTT. Its protein is CASSLYRGDNSPLHF.

This clone was picked up one time. The chain uses TRBV5-6 and TRBJ2-5; the match to TRBD2 covers 9 bases. Germline V lookup: CDR1 SGHDT, CDR2 YYEEEE. The CDR3 spans 14 residues. With V trimmed by 4 bases and J by 3 bases, 4 bases remained unmatched. CDR3 nucleotide sequence: TGTGCCAGCAGCAAGGGACTAGCTGAAGAGACCCAGTACTTC. Amino acids: CASSKGLAEETQYF.

This chain links TRBV3-1 (or the pseudogene TRBV3-2) with TRBJ2-4, with D possibly TRBD2 on 5 matching bases. The CDR3 sequence is 15 residues long. CDR1 and CDR2 (germline): LGHDT, YNNKEL (reference sequence). V was cut by 2 bases and J by 2 bases, with 10 bases left in between. CDR3: CASSQRGGSKNIQYF. For the CDR3, the DNA is TGTGCCAGCAGCCAACGGGGTGGGTCCAAAAACATTCAGTACTTC.

The chain couples TRBV7-9 to TRBJ1-3, with D perhaps matching TRBD1 (5 bases). The CDR3 contains 14 residues. The V end was cut by 5 bases, the J end by 4 bases, with 12 bases between. The germline gives CDR1 SEHNR, CDR2 FQNEAQ (reference sequence). CDR3 amino acids: CASSLGGTGNTIYF. The CDR3 DNA sequence: TGTGCCAGCAGCCTCGGGGGGACGGGAAACACCATATATTTT.

The rearrangement uses TRBV5-1 and TRBJ2-5; TRBD2 agrees at 9 bases. V lost 3 bases to trimming and J lost 3 bases; unmatched junction nucleotides: 0. The CDR3 is 13 residues long. Per the germline V gene, CDR1 is SGHRS and CDR2 is YFSETQ. CDR3 sequence reads: CASSSSGKETQYF. Written as DNA, the CDR3 is TGCGCCAGCAGCTCTAGCGGGAAAGAGACCCAGTACTTC.

This rearrangement joins TRBV6-5 to TRBJ2-1, with D unclear. The CDR3 runs 15 residues. The germline V and J ends were trimmed by 2 bases and 1 base, with 9 bases remaining between them. The V gene's germline CDR1 is MNHEY and CDR2 SVGAGI. The CDR3 reads CASSYKPVSYNEQFF. The CDR3 nucleotides read TGTGCCAGCAGTTACAAGCCGGTTTCCTACAATGAGCAGTTCTTC.

This clone came up once. V usage is TRBV9 and J usage is TRBJ2-3; no reliable D call. CDR1 SGDLS and CDR2 YYNGEE come from the germline V gene. This CDR3 is 14 amino acids long. Trimming left V 0 bases short and J 2 bases short, with 7 bases between. Here the CDR3 DNA reads TGTGCCAGCAGCGTAGACTCAAACACAGATACGCAGTATTTT. As protein: CASSVDSNTDTQYF.

J is TRBJ1-2 and V is TRBV28; D gene unclear. Germline assignment: CDR1 MDHEN and CDR2 SYDVKM. The CDR3 has 14 residues. Trimming pared 8 bases from V and 4 bases from J, leaving 17 bases between. DNA for the CDR3: TGTGCCAGCGTCTACAGTGGCGCCGGCTATGGCTACACCTTC. Amino acid sequence: CASVYSGAGYGYTF.

The gene calls are TRBV5-4 and TRBJ1-2; 9 bases agree with TRBD1. The germline V gene has CDR1 SGHNT and CDR2 YYREEE (reference sequence). The CDR3 spans 15 residues. V lost 7 bases to trimming and J lost 6 bases; unmatched junction nucleotides: 13. The CDR3 region is CASRLQGAVRHGYTF. The CDR3 DNA reads as TGTGCCAGCCGATTACAGGGGGCGGTCAGACATGGCTACACCTTC.

The J gene is TRBJ1-4, the V gene TRBV30; no clear D. Germline V CDR1 and CDR2: GTSNPN, SVGIG (reference sequence). CDR3 length: 13 residues. The ends were cut back, 0 bases at V and 5 bases at J, with 7 bases in the middle. The CDR3 coding sequence is TGTGCCTGGAGTGTGGGCAGAAATGAAAAACTGTTTTTT. As protein: CAWSVGRNEKLFF.